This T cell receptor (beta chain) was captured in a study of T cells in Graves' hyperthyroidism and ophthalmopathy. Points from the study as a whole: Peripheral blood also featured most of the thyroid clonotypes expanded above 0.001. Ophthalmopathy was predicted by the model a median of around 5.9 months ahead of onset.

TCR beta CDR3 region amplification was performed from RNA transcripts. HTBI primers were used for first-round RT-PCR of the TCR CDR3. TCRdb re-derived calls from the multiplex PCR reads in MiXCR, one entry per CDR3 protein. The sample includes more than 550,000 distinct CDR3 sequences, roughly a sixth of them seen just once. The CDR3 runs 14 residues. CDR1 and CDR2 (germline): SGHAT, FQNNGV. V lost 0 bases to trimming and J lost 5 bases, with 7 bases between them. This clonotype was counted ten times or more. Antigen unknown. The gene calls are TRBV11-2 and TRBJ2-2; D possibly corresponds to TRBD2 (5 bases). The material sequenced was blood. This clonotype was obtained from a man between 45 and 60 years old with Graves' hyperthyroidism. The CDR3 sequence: CASSLDGVTGELFF. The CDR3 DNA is TGTGCCAGCAGCTTAGACGGGGTAACCGGGGAGCTGTTTTTT.